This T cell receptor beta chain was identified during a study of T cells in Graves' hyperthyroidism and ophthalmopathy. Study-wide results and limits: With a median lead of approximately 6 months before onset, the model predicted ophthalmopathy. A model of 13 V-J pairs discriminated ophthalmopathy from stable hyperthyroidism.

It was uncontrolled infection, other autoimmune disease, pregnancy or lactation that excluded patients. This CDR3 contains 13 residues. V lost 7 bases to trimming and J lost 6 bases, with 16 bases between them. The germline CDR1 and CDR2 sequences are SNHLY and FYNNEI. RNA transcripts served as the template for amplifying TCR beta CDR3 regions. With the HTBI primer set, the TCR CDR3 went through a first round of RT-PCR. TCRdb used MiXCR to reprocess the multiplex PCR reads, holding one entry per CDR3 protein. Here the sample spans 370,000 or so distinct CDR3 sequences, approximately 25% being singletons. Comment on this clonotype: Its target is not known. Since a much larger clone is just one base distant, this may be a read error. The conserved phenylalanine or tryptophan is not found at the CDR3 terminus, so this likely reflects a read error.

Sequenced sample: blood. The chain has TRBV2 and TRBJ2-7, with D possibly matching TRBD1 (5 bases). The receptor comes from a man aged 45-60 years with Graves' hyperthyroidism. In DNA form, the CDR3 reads TGTGCCAGCAATAAGGGGCCTTTGGGCGAGCAGTACCTC. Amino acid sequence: CASNKGPLGEQYL.